This T cell receptor (beta chain) originates from a study of vaccination and CD4 T cells after COVID-19. At the level of the study: Cells were stimulated with overlapping spike peptide pools from SARS-CoV-2, HCoV-NL63, HCoV-OC43 and HCoV-229E. A CEFX pool, an HIV-1 Nef pool, or no peptide went to control cultures.

In germline, CDR1 is SGHTA, CDR2 FQGNSA. With V trimmed by 4 bases and J by 8 bases, 2 bases remained unmatched. The CDR3 has 12 residues. Overall study results and limits: The median number of SARS-CoV-2-reactive clonotypes increased from around 20 to 38, a change that did not reach significance.

An Oncomine TCR Beta short-read assay was used to sequence the DNA from cultured CD4+ T cells. Each CDR3 protein gets one entry after TCRdb re-called the PCR reads with MiXCR. The data show about 6,500 distinct CDR3 sequences, around 47% seen once. Specified treatment: roughly 10-day PBMC culture with coronavirus spike peptide pools or control peptides (ViraFEST assay). From the unexposed donor, CD4+ T cells were collected ahead of the COVID-19 pandemic (2011-2018). This clonotype came up a few times. Its target is unknown. This rearrangement joins TRBV7-2 to TRBJ2-3, with 8 bases matching TRBD1. The source of this sequence is a human donor in good health. Sequences were obtained from CD4+ T cells from blood, cultured in vitro. The CDR3 sequence: CASSSQGATQYF. CDR3 in DNA: TGTGCCAGCAGCTCCCAGGGGGCTACGCAGTATTTT.